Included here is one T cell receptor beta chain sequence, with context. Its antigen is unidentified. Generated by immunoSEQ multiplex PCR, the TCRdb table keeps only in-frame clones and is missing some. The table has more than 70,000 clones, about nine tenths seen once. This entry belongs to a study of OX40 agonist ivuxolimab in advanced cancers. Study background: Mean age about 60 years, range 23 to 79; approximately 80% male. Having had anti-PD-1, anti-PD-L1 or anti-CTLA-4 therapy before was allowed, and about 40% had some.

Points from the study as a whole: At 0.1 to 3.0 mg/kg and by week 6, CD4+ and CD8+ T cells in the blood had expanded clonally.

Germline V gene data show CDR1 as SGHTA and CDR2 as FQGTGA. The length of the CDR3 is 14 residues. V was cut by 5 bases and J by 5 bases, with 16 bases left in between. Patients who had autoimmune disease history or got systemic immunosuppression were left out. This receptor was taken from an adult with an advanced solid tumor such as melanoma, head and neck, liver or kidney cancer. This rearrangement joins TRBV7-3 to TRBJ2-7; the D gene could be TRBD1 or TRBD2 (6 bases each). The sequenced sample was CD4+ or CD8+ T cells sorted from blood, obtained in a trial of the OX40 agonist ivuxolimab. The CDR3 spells CASSQGLGGDEQYF. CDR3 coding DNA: TGTGCCAGCAGCCAGGGCCTCGGGGGCGACGAGCAGTACTTC.